The 31 T cell receptor beta chains given below trace back to one sample, sequenced in a study of T cell repertoires in ileal Crohn's disease. Assay: immunoSEQ multiplex PCR; the TCRdb copy retains only in-frame clones and omits some. Here the sample spans roughly 6,000 clones, 70% to 80% being singletons. The sequencing sample was made of ileal tissue. The origin of the receptors is an adult with Crohn's disease.

This clone was seen a few times. V is TRBV5-4 and J is TRBJ2-2; TRBD2 agrees at 7 bases. V dropped 9 bases and J dropped 5; count of bases not matched to a gene: 4. Per germline, CDR1 SGHNT and CDR2 YYREEE (reference sequence). The CDR3 is 12 residues long. CDR3 coding DNA: TGTGCCACCGGAGCGGGGACCGGGGAGCTGTTTTTT. Translating gives CATGAGTGELFF.

The chain couples TRBV30 to TRBJ1-2; 7 bases are shared with TRBD1. V lost 1 base, J lost 1 base, and 3 bases stayed unmatched. The CDR3 is 14 amino acids. From germline, CDR1 is GTSNPN and CDR2 SVGIG (reference sequence). CDR3 protein: CAWSGQGYNYGYTF. The CDR3 nucleotides are TGTGCCTGGAGTGGACAGGGCTATAACTATGGCTACACCTTC. Together with reference TRBV30 and TRBJ1-2, the CDR3 gives the full variable domain: SQTIHQWPATLVQPVGSPLSLECTVEGTSNPNLYWYRQAAGRGLQLLFYSVGIGQISSEVPQNLSASRPQDRQFILSSKKLLLSDSGFYLCAWSGQGYNYGYTFGSGTRLTVV.

V gene TRBV27 combines with J gene TRBJ1-2; D remains ambiguous. The V and J ends lost 7 bases and 4 bases respectively, with 13 bases between them. The CDR3 extends over 13 amino acids. Germline values: CDR1 MNHEY, CDR2 SMNVEV (reference sequence). CDR3 coding DNA: TGTGCCAGCACGTCGGGTACGGGCTATGGCTACACCTTC. Translating gives CASTSGTGYGYTF.

The chain employs TRBV5-6 and TRBJ1-4, with 12 bases aligning to TRBD1. From germline, CDR1 is SGHDT and CDR2 YYEEEE. CDR3 length: 19 residues. V lost 1 base to trimming and J lost 0 bases; unmatched junction nucleotides: 7. This CDR3 reads CASSLRGTGGGATNEKLFF. The DNA of the CDR3 is TGTGCCAGCAGCTTGCGAGGGACAGGGGGCGGTGCAACTAATGAAAAACTGTTTTTT.

V gene TRBV9 combines with J gene TRBJ2-7, with TRBD1 matching 10 bases. The V gene end was trimmed by 3 bases and the J gene end by 7 bases; junction bases not matched to a gene: 10. Germline V lookup: CDR1 SGDLS, CDR2 YYNGEE. The CDR3 is 15 amino acids. The CDR3 DNA follows: TGTGCCAGCAGCGCCGGTTGGGACAGGGGCTGGGAGCAGTACTTC. Translated: CASSAGWDRGWEQYF.

This clone was found a few times. The rearrangement joins TRBV6-6 to TRBJ2-1; 8 bases align to TRBD2. The germline V gene encodes CDR1 MNHNY and CDR2 SVGAGI (reference sequence). Trimming cost V 2 bases and J 3 bases; bases outside gene matches: 3. This CDR3 region has 15 residues. In DNA, the CDR3 is TGTGCCAGCAGTTACCGCCTAGCGGGCTACAATGAGCAGTTCTTC. Translated, it gives CASSYRLAGYNEQFF.

V is TRBV19 and J is TRBJ2-3; possibly TRBD2 for D (6 bases). The CDR3 is 14 residues long. V dropped 5 bases and J dropped 6 bases, with 15 bases sitting between them. Looked up from germline, CDR1 is LNHDA and CDR2 is SQIVND (reference sequence). The CDR3 coding sequence is TGTGCCAGTAGTCTTACTAGCAGGTTTGATACGCAGTATTTT. This sequence encodes CASSLTSRFDTQYF.

The gene calls are TRBV5-4 and TRBJ1-1; 10 positions agree with TRBD1. With V trimmed by 0 bases and J by 1 base, 6 bases remained unmatched. Per the germline V gene, CDR1 is SGHNT and CDR2 is YYREEE (reference sequence). The CDR3 length is 17 residues. The CDR3 reads CASSLAGTGAQNTEAFF. CDR3 nucleotide sequence: TGTGCCAGCAGCTTGGCCGGGACAGGGGCTCAGAACACTGAAGCTTTCTTT.

This clone was seen a single time. This chain joins TRBV29-1 and TRBJ2-3; no clear D. The CDR3 contains 13 residues. The germline CDR1 and CDR2 sequences are SQVTM and ANQGSEA. The V and J ends lost 5 bases and 2 bases respectively, with 11 bases between them. The CDR3 nucleotides read TGCAGCGTTCCCATTGAGCCCACAGATACGCAGTATTTT. This translates into CSVPIEPTDTQYF.

The rearrangement links TRBV27 to TRBJ1-5, with a possible D match to TRBD1 (5 bases). The CDR3 is 14 amino acids. The V end lost 6 bases, the J end lost 3 bases, and 12 bases lay between the germline ends. Germline CDR1 MNHEY, CDR2 SMNVEV (reference sequence). CDR3 sequence reads: CASRPGTTNQPQHF. CDR3 nucleotides: TGTGCCAGCAGGCCCGGGACTACCAATCAGCCCCAGCATTTT.

In DNA form, the CDR3 reads TGTGCCAGCGGGGACACAACGAACACTGAAGCTTTCTTT. This encodes CASGDTTNTEAFF. The rearrangement uses TRBV21-1 and TRBJ1-1; the table gives TRBD1 as D, unverified against the DNA. TRBV21-1 is designated a pseudogene. The CDR3 runs 13 residues.

The rearrangement links TRBV7-9 to TRBJ2-6; 11 bases fit TRBD1. The V and J ends lost 5 bases and 2 bases, in that order; junction bases with no gene match: 8. The CDR3 runs to 18 residues. CDR1 and CDR2 (germline): SEHNR, FQNEAQ (reference sequence). Here the CDR3 DNA reads TGTGCCAGCAGCGGCCGGGACAGGGGGAGAGCTGGGGCCAACGTCCTGACTTTC. Encoded protein: CASSGRDRGRAGANVLTF.

The chain recombines TRBV5-1 with TRBJ1-2, with 11 bases identical to TRBD1. The V segment lost 2 bases and the J segment 4 bases; nucleotides outside the gene matches: 7. CDR3 length: 16 residues. In germline, CDR1 is SGHRS, CDR2 YFSETQ. CDR3 sequence: CASSFGTGTGGYGYTF. DNA of the CDR3: TGCGCCAGCAGCTTCGGAACCGGGACAGGGGGCTATGGCTACACCTTC.

The chain recombines TRBV4-3 with TRBJ2-6; the match to TRBD1 covers 8 bases. CDR1 is LGHNA, CDR2 YSLEER, per germline. There are 18 residues in the CDR3. After removal of 4 bases from V and 4 bases from J, the junction contained 12 bases not matched to a gene. The CDR3 region is CASSPPDRVTEGANVLTF. CDR3 DNA: TGCGCCAGCAGCCCCCCGGACAGGGTGACGGAAGGGGCCAACGTCCTGACTTTC.

Only a few counts were recorded for this clone. The chain recombines TRBV5-4 with TRBJ2-1, with 8 bases lining up with TRBD2. V lost 2 bases to trimming and J lost 0 bases; unmatched junction nucleotides: 1. The germline gives CDR1 SGHNT, CDR2 YYREEE (reference sequence). The CDR3 covers 15 residues. CDR3 coding DNA: TGTGCCAGCAGCTTCACTAGCGGCTCCTACAATGAGCAGTTCTTC. Its translation is CASSFTSGSYNEQFF.

The V call is TRBV28, the J call TRBJ2-2; 12 bases are a match to TRBD2. In germline, CDR1 is MDHEN, CDR2 SYDVKM. The CDR3 is 17 amino acids. V lost 5 bases to trimming and J lost 4 bases; unmatched junction nucleotides: 8. CDR3 DNA sequence: TGTGCCAGCAGTCCCTCGACTAGCGGGGGTCCCACCGGGGAGCTGTTTTTT. Residues: CASSPSTSGGPTGELFF.

The chain carries TRBV29-1 and TRBJ2-1; 11 nucleotides match TRBD2. The germline V gene encodes CDR1 SQVTM and CDR2 ANQGSEA. The CDR3 is 16 residues long. Trimming cost V 6 bases and J 1 base; bases outside gene matches: 8. The DNA for the CDR3 is TGCAGCGTCGGGACTAGCGGCCCTCGGTCCTACAATGAGCAGTTCTTC. Amino acid sequence: CSVGTSGPRSYNEQFF.

This clone appeared once. V usage is TRBV28 and J usage is TRBJ2-4; 7 positions agree with TRBD1. The junction had 4 bases not matched to a gene; V was cut back by 6 bases and J by 5 bases. CDR3 size: 13 residues. Germline V gene data show CDR1 as MDHEN and CDR2 as SYDVKM. The CDR3 protein is CASRPQGQNIQYF. CDR3 nucleotides: TGTGCCAGCAGACCACAGGGGCAAAACATTCAGTACTTC.

This chain links TRBV28 with TRBJ2-6, with TRBD1 as a possible D gene (6 bases). The V end was cut by 7 bases, the J end by 1 base, with 20 bases between. CDR3 size: 18 residues. Germline CDR1 reads MDHEN; CDR2 reads SYDVKM. The CDR3 region is CASNRKGVGSSGANVLTF. For the CDR3, the DNA is TGTGCCAGCAACCGGAAGGGGGTTGGATCATCTGGGGCCAACGTCCTGACTTTC.

Only a few counts were recorded for this clone. The rearrangement links TRBV6-5 to TRBJ1-2, with D perhaps TRBD1 (6 bases). CDR3 size: 13 residues. V was trimmed by 5 bases and J by 1 base, leaving 8 bases between them. In germline, CDR1 is MNHEY, CDR2 SVGAGI. The DNA for the CDR3 is TGTGCCAGCAGTACAGGGTTTAACTATGGCTACACCTTC. This gives the protein CASSTGFNYGYTF.

This chain links TRBV14 with TRBJ2-7; no firm D call. Trimming shortened V by 0 bases and J by 0 bases, and 9 bases separated the two germline ends. The V gene's germline CDR1 is SGHDN and CDR2 FVKESK. There are 15 residues in the CDR3. For the CDR3, the DNA is TGTGCCAGCAGCCAAGATCTCGGGTTCTCCTACGAGCAGTACTTC. Residues: CASSQDLGFSYEQYF. The full variable domain, in which reference TRBV14 and TRBJ2-7 provide the parts outside the CDR3, is EAGVTQFPSHSVIEKGQTVTLRCDPISGHDNLYWYRRVMGKEIKFLLHFVKESKQDESGMPNNRFLAERTGGTYSTLKVQPAELEDSGVYFCASSQDLGFSYEQYFGPGTRLTVT.

V is TRBV5-1 and J is TRBJ2-1; no clear D. Germline assignment: CDR1 SGHRS and CDR2 YFSETQ. V lost 0 bases to trimming and J lost 9 bases, with 10 bases between them. The CDR3 is 13 residues long. The CDR3 spells CASSLEQQAEQFF. CDR3 coding DNA: TGCGCCAGCAGCTTGGAACAGCAGGCTGAGCAGTTCTTC.

V gene TRBV27 combines with J gene TRBJ2-3, with a possible D match to TRBD1 (5 bases). In germline, CDR1 is MNHEY, CDR2 SMNVEV (reference sequence). CDR3 length equals 15 residues. Trimming left V 5 bases short and J 2 bases short, with 14 bases between. The CDR3 is CASSVGQGYTDTQYF. DNA of the CDR3: TGTGCCAGCAGTGTCGGCCAGGGTTACACAGATACGCAGTATTTT.

The chain links TRBV5-1 to TRBJ2-1, with 12 bases that match TRBD2. After removal of 0 bases from V and 2 bases from J, the junction contained 0 bases not matched to a gene. This CDR3 is built from 16 residues. CDR1 is SGHRS, CDR2 YFSETQ, per germline. In nucleotides, the CDR3 is TGCGCCAGCAGCTTGGGACTAGCGGGAGCCTACAATGAGCAGTTCTTC. This gives the protein CASSLGLAGAYNEQFF.

This chain connects TRBV30 to TRBJ2-1; 12 bases agree with TRBD2. The germline V gene has CDR1 GTSNPN and CDR2 SVGIG (reference sequence). The CDR3 extends over 15 amino acids. The V gene end was trimmed by 4 bases and the J gene end by 6 bases; junction bases not matched to a gene: 7. The CDR3: CAWTRLAGVGNEQFF. The CDR3 DNA follows: TGTGCCTGGACTCGACTAGCGGGAGTGGGCAATGAGCAGTTCTTC. Combining the CDR3 with reference TRBV30 and TRBJ2-1 gives the whole variable domain SQTIHQWPATLVQPVGSPLSLECTVEGTSNPNLYWYRQAAGRGLQLLFYSVGIGQISSEVPQNLSASRPQDRQFILSSKKLLLSDSGFYLCAWTRLAGVGNEQFFGPGTRLTVL.

The chain couples TRBV6-1 to TRBJ2-3; unclear D gene. CDR3 length: 13 residues. Trimming stripped 6 bases from V and 2 bases from J, with 9 bases between. CDR1 and CDR2 from the germline V gene are MNHNS and SASEGT. DNA for the CDR3: TGTGCCAGCAGGTTCGGTTCCACAGATACGCAGTATTTT. This translates into CASRFGSTDTQYF.

The CDR3 DNA follows: TGTGCCAGCAGCAACTCCGAGGCGGGGTACAATGAGCAGTTCTTC. This codes for CASSNSEAGYNEQFF. The rearrangement links TRBV6-1 to TRBJ2-1; possibly TRBD2 for D (6 bases). The CDR3 has 15 amino acids. Trimming removed 6 bases at V and 4 bases at J, with 16 bases between. Germline CDR1 and CDR2: MNHNS and SASEGT.

The chain links TRBV11-1 to TRBJ2-7, with a possible D match to TRBD1 (5 bases). In germline, CDR1 is SGHAT, CDR2 FQDESV (reference sequence). The CDR3 runs to 13 residues. Between the trimmed V and J ends, which lost 2 bases and 2 bases, there was a span of 7 bases. Here the CDR3 reads CASSLWGAYEQYF. CDR3 nucleotide sequence: TGTGCCAGCAGCTTATGGGGCGCCTACGAGCAGTACTTC.

V gene TRBV28 combines with J gene TRBJ2-3; tentatively, D is TRBD2 (7 bases). Trimming pared 6 bases from V and 1 base from J, leaving 20 bases between. This CDR3 comprises 17 residues. The V gene's germline CDR1 is MDHEN and CDR2 SYDVKM. The CDR3 sequence: CASSVTGGAWGTDTQYF. The CDR3 DNA reads TGTGCCAGCAGCGTTACGGGGGGCGCTTGGGGCACAGATACGCAGTATTTT.

In this sample, this clone is medium-sized. V and J are TRBV14 and TRBJ2-2; 7 bases fit TRBD2. Germline CDR1 and CDR2: SGHDN and FVKESK. The V and J ends lost 0 bases and 7 bases, in that order; junction bases with no gene match: 5. This CDR3 is 15 amino acids long. CDR3 in amino acids: CASSQDPSGHGELFF. The CDR3 coding sequence is TGTGCCAGCAGCCAAGACCCTAGCGGACACGGGGAGCTGTTTTTT.

A single count supports this clone. The chain joins TRBV27 to TRBJ2-5, with 7 bases aligning to TRBD1. V lost 0 bases, J lost 4 bases, and 5 bases stayed unmatched. Germline loops: CDR1 MNHEY, CDR2 SMNVEV (reference sequence). This CDR3 is built from 15 residues. CDR3 nucleotide sequence: TGTGCCAGCAGTTTATCCCAGGGGGTTGGAGAGACCCAGTACTTC. It translates to CASSLSQGVGETQYF.